The T cell receptor (beta chain) under discussion was sequenced for a study of CD8+CD57+ T cells in acquired aplastic anemia. Whoever was chosen for sequencing had shown CD8+CD57+ cell expansion by flow cytometry. A note on this clonotype: Mismatch with germline at one junction end may stem from a read error.

Germline-derived CDR1 and CDR2 are SGHDN and FVKESK. The CDR3 is made up of 14 amino acids. Genomic DNA was employed as the template in profiling TCR beta VDJ and CDR3. TCRdb called the reads again in MiXCR, with one record for every CDR3 protein. The data contain around 200,000 distinct CDR3 sequences, roughly half of them singletons. Sequencing input: sorted CD4+, CD8+, or CD8+CD57+ T cells (not recorded which) from PBMCs. The J gene is TRBJ2-1, the V gene TRBV14; 7 positions agree with TRBD2. This sequence was found in a human donor with aplastic anemia. The CDR3 DNA reads as TGTGCCAGCAGCCGAGCCCTAGCGGTCAATGAGCAGTCCTTC. This sequence encodes CASSRALAVNEQSF.